The clone carrying this T cell receptor beta chain has a handful of counts. This entry is derived from a study of blood T cell repertoires in COVID-19. CDR1 GTSNPN and CDR2 SVGIG come from the germline V gene (reference sequence). The V end lost 5 bases, the J end lost 4 bases, and 20 bases lay between the germline ends. CDR3 length: 15 residues. Only in-frame clones appear in the TCRdb table, and some are missing; sequencing was by immunoSEQ multiplex PCR. The repertoire holds 88,000 or so clones, with about four fifths as singletons. The chain joins TRBV30 to TRBJ1-1; TRBD1 might be the D (6 bases). Sequenced sample: peripheral blood. The TCR comes from a man at least 80 years old with acute or convalescent COVID-19. The CDR3 spells CAWDAKDSLSTEAFF. The CDR3 region has the DNA TGTGCCTGGGACGCTAAGGACAGCTTGAGCACTGAAGCTTTCTTT.